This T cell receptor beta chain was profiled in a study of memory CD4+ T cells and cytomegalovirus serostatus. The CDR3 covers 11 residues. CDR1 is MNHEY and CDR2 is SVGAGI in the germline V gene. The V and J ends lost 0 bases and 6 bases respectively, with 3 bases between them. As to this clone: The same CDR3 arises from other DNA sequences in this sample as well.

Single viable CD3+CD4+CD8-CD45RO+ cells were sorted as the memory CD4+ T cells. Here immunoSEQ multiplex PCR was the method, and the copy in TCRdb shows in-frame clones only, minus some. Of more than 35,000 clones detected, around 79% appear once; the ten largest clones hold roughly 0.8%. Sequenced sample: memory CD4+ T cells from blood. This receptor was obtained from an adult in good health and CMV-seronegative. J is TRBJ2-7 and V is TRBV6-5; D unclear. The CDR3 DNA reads TGTGCCAGCAGTTACTCGGGCGAGCAGTACTTC. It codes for CASSYSGEQYF.